This T cell receptor (beta chain) was sequenced during a study of early T cells in non-severe SARS-CoV-2 infection. The overall study: Sequencing of bulk RNA from unsorted whole blood was done, without chain pairing. Whole-study results and caveats: Anti-spike CD8 specificities were favored by VDJdb matching, whose results missed private and CD4 specificities.

Trimming left V 7 bases short and J 10 bases short, with 23 bases between. CDR3 length equals 15 residues. The germline gives CDR1 LNHDA, CDR2 SQIVND (reference sequence). Individual cDNA molecules each received unique molecular identifiers attached to them. One entry per CDR3 protein results from TCRdb running MiXCR on the 5' RACE reads. The table includes about 19,000 distinct CDR3 sequences, approximately 4% detected once. This clonotype was counted ten times or more. What it recognizes is unknown. The chain couples TRBV19 to TRBJ2-1; maybe TRBD1 (6 bases). Sample: whole blood. This clonotype was obtained from an adult who was a healthcare worker with PCR-confirmed SARS-CoV-2 infection or an uninfected control (not recorded which). The CDR3 DNA reads as TGTGCCAGTAACCCTGGGGTGGAAACAGGGTCCGAGCAGTTCTTC. It yields the protein CASNPGVETGSEQFF.